These 9 T cell receptor beta chains originate from one sample sequenced in a study of shared clonotypes between healthy human individuals. The repertoire was sequenced with immunoSEQ multiplex PCR; TCRdb's copy has only in-frame clones and lacks some. The sample lists over a million clones; about 75% were seen once. What was sequenced was memory CD4+ T cells sorted from blood. Described subset: CD45RA-negative fraction. The receptors shown here come from a man between 18 and 35 years old in good health.

In this sample, this clone turned up a few times. The chain employs TRBV10-3 and TRBJ2-1, with D possibly being TRBD1 or TRBD2 (5 bases each). Trimming removed 7 bases from V and 9 bases from J, with 10 bases in between. This CDR3 comprises 11 residues. Germline V gene lookup returns CDR1 ENHRY and CDR2 SYGVKD. CDR3 region: CAINYGGEQFF. The CDR3 nucleotides read TGTGCCATCAACTATGGGGGTGAGCAGTTCTTC.

The chain employs TRBV9 and TRBJ2-1, with D uncertain. CDR3 length equals 13 residues. CDR1 and CDR2 (germline): SGDLS, YYNGEE. V was cut by 4 bases and J by 5 bases, with 10 bases left in between. CDR3 in amino acids: CASSRRSDNEQFF. As DNA, the CDR3 is TGTGCCAGCAGCCGGCGATCAGACAATGAGCAGTTCTTC.

This clone has more than one count but fewer than ten. The chain employs TRBV28 and TRBJ1-5, with 9 bases fitting TRBD1. J was trimmed by 4 bases and V by 6 bases; bases with no gene match: 10. The CDR3 extends over 16 amino acids. Germline loops: CDR1 MDHEN, CDR2 SYDVKM. CDR3 sequence (DNA): TGTGCCAGCAGCTACAGGGGGCGACGGGGTAATCAGCCCCAGCATTTT. Protein sequence: CASSYRGRRGNQPQHF.

This chain joins TRBV7-2 and TRBJ2-3; 12 positions match TRBD2. Germline V gives CDR1 SGHTA, CDR2 FQGNSA. V was clipped by 2 bases and J by 5 bases; unmatched bases: 8. The CDR3 is 17 amino acids. CDR3 nucleotides: TGTGCCAGCAGCTTAAGGCTAGCGGGGGGGCTGCGAGATACGCAGTATTTT. It encodes CASSLRLAGGLRDTQYF.

This chain uses TRBV7-2 with TRBJ1-2; D is unresolved. The CDR3 length is 13 residues. The germline V gene encodes CDR1 SGHTA and CDR2 FQGNSA. V lost 5 bases and J 7 bases, leaving 14 bases between the germline ends. The CDR3 here is CASSATLTGGYTF. CDR3 nucleotide sequence: TGTGCCAGCAGCGCGACGTTGACTGGTGGCTACACCTTC.

The rearrangement uses TRBV5-4 and TRBJ2-1, with 11 nucleotides matching TRBD2. CDR1 SGHNT and CDR2 YYREEE come from the germline V gene (reference sequence). V was pared by 3 bases and J by 0 bases, with 5 bases of the junction left unmatched. There are 17 residues in the CDR3. The CDR3 bases are TGTGCCAGCAGCTCTAGCGGGAGGTTTAGCTCCTACAATGAGCAGTTCTTC. Translation gives CASSSSGRFSSYNEQFF. The variable domain in full, with the rest retrieved from reference TRBV5-4 and TRBJ2-1, is ETGVTQSPTHLIKTRGQQVTLRCSSQSGHNTVSWYQQALGQGPQFIFQYYREEENGRGNFPPRFSGLQFPNYSSELNVNALELDDSALYLCASSSSGRFSSYNEQFFGPGTRLTVL.

V is TRBV6-1 and J is TRBJ1-5; D gene uncertain. This CDR3 is 13 amino acids long. Trimming removed 1 base at V and 7 bases at J, with 8 bases between. Germline CDR1 is MNHNS and CDR2 is SASEGT. The CDR3 sequence is CASSEVPRQPQHF. The CDR3 DNA is TGTGCCAGCAGTGAAGTTCCGCGCCAGCCCCAGCATTTT.

The chain uses TRBV5-1 and TRBJ2-5, with TRBD2 as a possible D gene (6 bases). V was cut by 4 bases and J by 3 bases, with 22 bases left in between. Germline V gene data show CDR1 as SGHRS and CDR2 as YFSETQ. This CDR3 is built from 17 residues. The CDR3 DNA reads as TGCGCCAGCAGCCAAGGATGGGCGGGGTCAATAAAAGAGACCCAGTACTTC. Translation gives CASSQGWAGSIKETQYF.

The rearrangement uses TRBV10-3 and TRBJ2-7; 8 bases agree with TRBD2. Germline lookup yields CDR1 ENHRY and CDR2 SYGVKD. The CDR3 sequence is 13 residues long. Trimming took 6 bases from V and 9 from J; bases not matched to a gene: 10. Written as DNA, the CDR3 is TGTGCCATCAGAACCGGACTAGCCCTGGGGCAGTACTTC. Residues: CAIRTGLALGQYF.